This TCR beta chain was documented in a study of a mutant IDH1 vaccine in newly diagnosed glioma. Across the whole study: The sex distribution of treated patients was around 60% male and approximately 40% female, with a mean age of 40.4 years. Patients previously underwent radiotherapy, temozolomide, or both, and most underwent both.

Overall study results and limits: Induction of immune responses by the vaccine occurred in more than 85% of patients.

Indicated time point: baseline, week 1 (first vaccination visit). The treatment here: pre-vaccination baseline after standard-of-care therapy. Profiled with immunoSEQ multiplex PCR; TCRdb holds only in-frame clones, not every one. The sample holds around 87,000 clones; roughly 80% are singletons and the top ten take roughly 6.8%. Details on this clone: Its antigen is unknown.

This TCR came from a woman aged 45-60 years with glioma. The sample consisted of PBMCs, taken from a glioma patient treated with radiotherapy, temozolomide or both.

The CDR3 is CASSYRGAGGNTIYF. The CDR3 DNA follows: TGTGCCAGCAGCTATCGAGGGGCCGGAGGAAACACCATATATTTT. The V gene is TRBV5-4, the J gene TRBJ1-3; a weak D match, TRBD1 (5 bases). CDR1 SGHNT and CDR2 YYREEE come from the germline V gene (reference sequence). Trimming removed 3 bases at V and 4 bases at J, with 14 bases between. CDR3 length: 15 amino acids.